The 31 T cell receptor beta chains reported below all come from one sample, sequenced in a study of cytomegalovirus exposure and HLA in healthy donors. A multiplex PCR was run with 60 Vbeta primers and 13 Jbeta primers. The protocol was immunoSEQ multiplex PCR, while the TCRdb copy is restricted to in-frame clones and leaves out a portion. The sample has roughly 110,000 clones, more than 60% seen once; the top ten hold roughly 6%. The sequenced sample was PBMCs. The receptors were gathered from a woman between 50 and 59 years old in good health and CMV-seropositive.

The chain employs TRBV27 and TRBJ1-6; 7 bases agree with TRBD1. Germline V gene lookup returns CDR1 MNHEY and CDR2 SMNVEV (reference sequence). The CDR3 runs to 18 residues. Losses at the gene ends were 4 bases for V and 0 bases for J; bases not matched to a gene: 9. The CDR3 nucleotides are TGTGCCAGCAGTTCATTCGGACAGGCGAGCTCCTATAATTCACCCCTCCACTTT. This encodes CASSSFGQASSYNSPLHF.

The V and J genes are TRBV20-1 and TRBJ1-2; D is unclear. The V gene lost 5 bases and the J gene lost 5 bases, with 3 bases spanning the gap. The germline CDR1 and CDR2 sequences are DFQATT and SNEGSKA (reference sequence). The CDR3 consists of 9 residues. The CDR3 DNA reads TGCAGTGCTTCTTATGGCTACACCTTC. It yields the protein CSASYGYTF.

In this sample, this clone turned up once. The chain employs TRBV7-3 and TRBJ2-2; D is possibly TRBD2 (6 bases). Germline loops: CDR1 SGHTA, CDR2 FQGTGA. V was shortened by 0 bases and J by 6 bases, with 17 bases between the two germline ends. This CDR3 has 17 residues. The CDR3 here is CASSLTSGRIRAGELFF. CDR3 coding DNA: TGTGCCAGCAGCTTAACCTCGGGGAGGATTAGAGCCGGGGAGCTGTTTTTT.

Details on this clone: The same CDR3 can be traced to other DNA sequences in this sample. The J gene is TRBJ2-7, the V gene TRBV7-2; 11 bases map to TRBD1. Germline V gene data show CDR1 as SGHTA and CDR2 as FQGNSA. V gave up 3 bases and J gave up 5 bases; unmatched junction bases: 9. This CDR3 comprises 16 residues. CDR3 sequence (DNA): TGTGCCAGCAGCTTGAGCCGGACAGGGGGCTTCCACGAGCAGTACTTC. This sequence encodes CASSLSRTGGFHEQYF.

The chain links TRBV28 to TRBJ2-1; D may be TRBD1 (6 bases). This CDR3 comprises 13 residues. Germline CDR1 and CDR2: MDHEN and SYDVKM. V gave up 6 bases and J gave up 6 bases, with 12 bases separating them. CDR3 bases: TGTGCCAGCAGAGCAGGGGCCCGCAATGAGCAGTTCTTC. Its protein is CASRAGARNEQFF.

The chain couples TRBV27 to TRBJ2-7; D gene ambiguous. Germline CDR1 reads MNHEY; CDR2 reads SMNVEV (reference sequence). CDR3 length: 14 residues. Trimming left V 3 bases short and J 3 bases short, with 12 bases between. CDR3 coding DNA: TGTGCCAGCAGTTTTGAGTTCTACGGCTACGAGCAGTACTTC. Translation gives CASSFEFYGYEQYF.

J is TRBJ2-7 and V is TRBV2, with TRBD2 identical over 9 bases. Looked up from germline, CDR1 is SNHLY and CDR2 is FYNNEI. Losses at the gene ends were 10 bases for V and 0 bases for J; bases not matched to a gene: 7. This CDR3 is 14 amino acids long. CDR3 sequence (DNA): TGTGCCATCGAAGCTAGCGGGAACTCCTACGAGCAGTACTTC. Translated: CAIEASGNSYEQYF.

This rearrangement joins TRBV6-6 to TRBJ2-3; 8 positions agree with TRBD2. The ends lost 6 bases at V and 1 base at J; junction bases unmatched: 6. CDR3 length: 15 amino acids. Per germline, CDR1 MNHNY and CDR2 SVGAGI (reference sequence). The CDR3 sequence: CASSSSSGGTDTQYF. The CDR3 coding sequence is TGTGCCAGCAGCTCGAGTAGCGGGGGCACAGATACGCAGTATTTT.

The chain has TRBV19 and TRBJ1-2; a weak D match, TRBD1 (5 bases). The CDR3 spans 15 residues. V shed 0 bases and J shed 3 bases, with 11 bases lying between them. Germline V lookup: CDR1 LNHDA, CDR2 SQIVND (reference sequence). Here the CDR3 DNA reads TGTGCCAGTAGTATAGATTCAGGGAAGTACTATGGCTACACCTTC. Protein: CASSIDSGKYYGYTF. The full variable domain, rest sourced from reference TRBV19 and TRBJ1-2, is DGGITQSPKYLFRKEGQNVTLSCEQNLNHDAMYWYRQDPGQGLRLIYYSQIVNDFQKGDIAEGYSVSREKKESFPLTVTSAQKNPTAFYLCASSIDSGKYYGYTFGSGTRLTVV.

This clone was observed a few times. The V call is TRBV5-6, the J call TRBJ1-3, with 8 positions matching TRBD1. With 3 bases clipped from V and 2 bases from J, the junction kept 7 bases outside the gene matches. Germline CDR1 reads SGHDT; CDR2 reads YYEEEE. The CDR3 spans 16 residues. CDR3 nucleotides: TGTGCCAGCAGCTGGACGTTGACAGGGGCTGGAAACACCATATATTTT. It yields the protein CASSWTLTGAGNTIYF.

The V and J genes are TRBV18 and TRBJ1-4; D remains ambiguous. This CDR3 spans 14 amino acids. Trimming removed 2 bases at V and 4 bases at J, with 8 bases between. Per germline, CDR1 KGHSH and CDR2 LQKENI. This CDR3 is CASSPGRGNEKLFF. CDR3 DNA: TGTGCCAGCTCACCAGGGCGGGGTAATGAAAAACTGTTTTTT.

This clone was counted once. The V gene is TRBV25-1, the J gene TRBJ1-1; D ambiguous. The CDR3 covers 17 residues. Germline V CDR1 and CDR2: MGHDK, SYGVNS. V was pared by 1 base and J by 1 base, with 16 bases between. Here the CDR3 reads CASSEFGRAWGNTEAFF. As DNA, the CDR3 is TGTGCCAGCAGTGAATTCGGGCGGGCTTGGGGGAACACTGAAGCTTTCTTT.

The gene calls are TRBV9 and TRBJ2-7, with 9 nucleotides matching TRBD2. CDR1 and CDR2 (germline): SGDLS, YYNGEE. This CDR3 has 14 amino acids. With V trimmed by 3 bases and J by 3 bases, 4 bases remained unmatched. CDR3 sequence: CASSAGTSFYEQYF. DNA for the CDR3: TGTGCCAGCAGCGCTGGGACTAGCTTCTACGAGCAGTACTTC.

The chain couples TRBV19 to TRBJ1-2; perhaps TRBD1 as D (5 bases). Germline V gene sequence: CDR1 LNHDA, CDR2 SQIVND (reference sequence). Deletions cut 5 bases from V and 7 bases from J, with 14 bases between. This CDR3 is 13 amino acids long. CDR3 in amino acids: CASSVDTSGGYTF. CDR3 bases: TGTGCCAGTAGTGTGGACACCTCCGGTGGCTACACCTTC. Variable domain in full (rest from reference TRBV19 and TRBJ1-2): DGGITQSPKYLFRKEGQNVTLSCEQNLNHDAMYWYRQDPGQGLRLIYYSQIVNDFQKGDIAEGYSVSREKKESFPLTVTSAQKNPTAFYLCASSVDTSGGYTFGSGTRLTVV.

V and J are TRBV5-4 and TRBJ1-1; no clear D. CDR3 length equals 14 residues. The germline gives CDR1 SGHNT, CDR2 YYREEE (reference sequence). Trimming took 1 base from V and 1 from J, leaving 8 bases between them. The CDR3 DNA follows: TGTGCCAGCAGCTTGATGGGCAGGAACACTGAAGCTTTCTTT. Translated: CASSLMGRNTEAFF.

This clone appeared once. The chain has TRBV7-9 and TRBJ1-1, with D possibly TRBD1 on 5 matching bases. This CDR3 has 13 residues. Germline-derived CDR1 and CDR2 are SEHNR and FQNEAQ (reference sequence). V lost 7 bases to trimming and J lost 5 bases, with 14 bases between them. CDR3: CASIRSGGTEAFF. CDR3 bases: TGTGCCAGCATTCGATCGGGGGGGACTGAAGCTTTCTTT. Full variable domain (rest looked up from reference TRBV7-9 and TRBJ1-1): DTGVSQNPRHKITKRGQNVTFRCDPISEHNRLYWYRQTLGQGPEFLTYFQNEAQLEKSRLLSDRFSAERPKGSFSTLEIQRTEQGDSAMYLCASIRSGGTEAFFGQGTRLTVV.

DNA of the CDR3: TGTGCCAGCAGCGTTGGGCGCGTGGGAAACACCATATATTTT. Translating gives CASSVGRVGNTIYF. This sequence joins TRBV9 and TRBJ1-3, with no clear D. The germline V gene encodes CDR1 SGDLS and CDR2 YYNGEE. V lost 2 bases, J lost 4 bases, and 10 bases lay in between. The CDR3 extends over 14 amino acids.

CDR3 coding DNA: TGTGCCAGCAGTGGAAGACAGCTAGTCTATGGCTACACCTTC. Its translation is CASSGRQLVYGYTF. J is TRBJ1-2 and V is TRBV6-5; D might be TRBD1 (5 bases). V lost 5 bases, J lost 4 bases, and 14 bases lay in between. CDR1 MNHEY and CDR2 SVGAGI come from the germline V gene. This CDR3 is built from 14 residues.

CDR3 loop: CASSQRGRGLNTEAFF. CDR3 DNA: TGTGCCAGCAGCCAAAGGGGCAGGGGGTTAAACACTGAAGCTTTCTTT. The J gene is TRBJ1-1, the V gene TRBV4-2; 7 bases line up with TRBD1. With 2 bases clipped from V and 2 bases from J, the junction kept 8 bases outside the gene matches. The CDR3 spans 16 residues. Per germline, CDR1 LGHNA and CDR2 YNFKEQ.

This clone was observed a single time. This chain uses TRBV5-1 with TRBJ1-1; tentatively, D is TRBD1 (5 bases). CDR1 and CDR2 from the germline V gene are SGHRS and YFSETQ. This CDR3 contains 14 residues. V lost 6 bases, J lost 1 base, and 13 bases lay in between. CDR3 protein: CASKVAGPNTEAFF. CDR3 coding DNA: TGCGCCAGCAAAGTGGCGGGGCCGAACACTGAAGCTTTCTTT.

Worth noting for this clone: Other DNA sequences in the sample encode the same CDR3. The V gene is TRBV13, the J gene TRBJ2-7; D gene unclear. Germline V gene lookup returns CDR1 PRHDT and CDR2 FYEKMQ (reference sequence). V lost 1 base and J 1 base, leaving 5 bases between the germline ends. The CDR3 runs to 13 residues. The DNA of the CDR3 is TGTGCCAGCAGCTTAGATTCGTCCTACGAGCAGTACTTC. It codes for CASSLDSSYEQYF.

The genes are TRBV6-6 and TRBJ1-5; TRBD1 matches at 7 bases. The CDR3 runs 15 residues. V gave up 9 bases and J gave up 4 bases; unmatched junction bases: 12. Germline CDR1 reads MNHNY; CDR2 reads SVGAGI (reference sequence). CDR3 amino acids: CARGQIYRGNQPQHF. The CDR3 coding sequence is TGTGCCAGGGGACAGATTTATAGGGGGAATCAGCCCCAGCATTTT.

The gene calls are TRBV11-2 and TRBJ1-5; perhaps TRBD1 as D (6 bases). Germline CDR1 SGHAT, CDR2 FQNNGV. There are 14 residues in the CDR3. V was shortened by 5 bases and J by 5 bases, with 13 bases between the two germline ends. The CDR3 sequence: CASSESRGDQPQHF. The DNA for the CDR3 is TGTGCCAGCAGCGAAAGCAGGGGCGATCAGCCCCAGCATTTT.

The CDR3 region is CASTNREWNQPQHF. CDR3 DNA sequence: TGTGCCAGCACCAACAGGGAATGGAATCAGCCCCAGCATTTT. V gene TRBV5-6 combines with J gene TRBJ1-5; tentative D call: TRBD1 (6 bases). Trimming took 6 bases from V and 4 from J, leaving 14 bases between them. The CDR3 extends over 14 amino acids. The germline V gene has CDR1 SGHDT and CDR2 YYEEEE. The full variable domain, in which reference TRBV5-6 and TRBJ1-5 provide the parts outside the CDR3, is DAGVTQSPTHLIKTRGQQVTLRCSPKSGHDTVSWYQQALGQGPQFIFQYYEEEERQRGNFPDRFSGHQFPNYSSELNVNALLLGDSALYLCASTNREWNQPQHFGDGTRLSIL.

The genes are TRBV2 and TRBJ1-1; D unclear. The CDR3 spans 13 residues. V was clipped by 2 bases and J by 3 bases, with 7 bases between them. Germline V CDR1 and CDR2: SNHLY, FYNNEI. CDR3 bases: TGTGCCAGCAGTGAAACCCAGTACACTGAAGCTTTCTTT. Amino acids: CASSETQYTEAFF.

This clone was seen a single time. The chain combines TRBV5-6 with TRBJ1-6; 9 bases fit TRBD1. Germline loops: CDR1 SGHDT, CDR2 YYEEEE. The V and J ends lost 0 bases and 2 bases, in that order; junction bases with no gene match: 3. This CDR3 has 17 residues. CDR3 protein: CASSLGDRETYNSPLHF. The CDR3 DNA sequence: TGTGCCAGCAGCTTGGGGGACAGGGAGACCTATAATTCACCCCTCCACTTT.

This clone was observed a few times. The chain combines TRBV6-1 with TRBJ2-7; 8 bases are a match to TRBD1. The CDR3 sequence is 12 residues long. V lost 8 bases and J lost 3; bases outside the gene matches: 3. Germline V gives CDR1 MNHNS, CDR2 SASEGT. The CDR3 region is CASRQGNYEQYF. As DNA, the CDR3 is TGTGCCAGCCGACAGGGGAACTACGAGCAGTACTTC.

The chain has TRBV19 and TRBJ2-2, with a tentative D call TRBD1 (5 bases). V shed 6 bases and J shed 0 bases, with 11 bases lying between them. The germline V gene encodes CDR1 LNHDA and CDR2 SQIVND (reference sequence). The CDR3 consists of 15 residues. The CDR3 region has the DNA TGTGCCAGTAGCCGTGGGGCAGCGAACACCGGGGAGCTGTTTTTT. Its protein is CASSRGAANTGELFF.

This clone was picked up one time. The chain employs TRBV14 and TRBJ2-1; 12 nucleotides match TRBD1. Germline values: CDR1 SGHDN, CDR2 FVKESK. The length of the CDR3 is 17 residues. V lost 4 bases and J lost 9; bases outside the gene matches: 13. CDR3: CASSLPLGQGAWGEQFF. CDR3 nucleotides: TGTGCCAGCAGCCTACCTTTGGGACAGGGGGCCTGGGGTGAGCAGTTCTTC.

V usage is TRBV27 and J usage is TRBJ1-6, with D possibly TRBD1 on 6 matching bases. The germline V gene encodes CDR1 MNHEY and CDR2 SMNVEV (reference sequence). The CDR3 has 15 amino acids. CDR3 in DNA: TGTGCGGAGCCCCTATCGGGACAAATTTCCCAAGCCCTCCACTTT. Amino acids: CAEPLSGQISQALHF.

This chain uses TRBV7-9 with TRBJ1-5, with D unresolved. Trimming removed 2 bases at V and 2 bases at J, with 7 bases between. Germline lookup yields CDR1 SEHNR and CDR2 FQNEAQ (reference sequence). The CDR3 is 14 amino acids. Here the CDR3 reads CASSLYGGNQPQHF. The CDR3 DNA sequence: TGTGCCAGCAGCTTATACGGGGGCAATCAGCCCCAGCATTTT.